Described below is a single T cell receptor beta chain sequence and its context. Its antigen is currently unknown. The source of the sample is a study of graft-versus-host responses after intestinal transplantation. Study background: Grafts that recipients had were multivisceral, liver-intestinal, or isolated intestinal transplants. Anti-thymocyte globulin served as induction for all recipients, who then took tacrolimus and steroids for about three years.

Libraries were prepared by immunoSEQ multiplex PCR; TCRdb keeps only in-frame clonotypes and omits some of them. The table has about 88,000 clones, approximately 90% seen once. Study-level results: Allografts carried high graft-versus-host to host-versus-graft clonal ratios in patients having graft-donor T cell macrochimerism. Analysis identified GvH clones in recipient marrow, with some appearing first in ileum or blood.

This TCR was recovered from a human donor who was the organ donor for an intestinal transplant. Sample: unstimulated CD4+ T cells sorted from spleen or lymph node cells, taken before transplant.

The DNA of the CDR3 is TGCGCCAGCAGCCCACGGGCGGGAGGGCTCGCAGATACGCAGTATTTT. The encoded protein is CASSPRAGGLADTQYF. The J gene is TRBJ2-3, the V gene TRBV4-1, with 9 bases lining up with TRBD2. The germline gives CDR1 MGHRA, CDR2 YSYEKL. There are 16 residues in the CDR3. With V trimmed by 4 bases and J by 4 bases, 9 bases remained unmatched.